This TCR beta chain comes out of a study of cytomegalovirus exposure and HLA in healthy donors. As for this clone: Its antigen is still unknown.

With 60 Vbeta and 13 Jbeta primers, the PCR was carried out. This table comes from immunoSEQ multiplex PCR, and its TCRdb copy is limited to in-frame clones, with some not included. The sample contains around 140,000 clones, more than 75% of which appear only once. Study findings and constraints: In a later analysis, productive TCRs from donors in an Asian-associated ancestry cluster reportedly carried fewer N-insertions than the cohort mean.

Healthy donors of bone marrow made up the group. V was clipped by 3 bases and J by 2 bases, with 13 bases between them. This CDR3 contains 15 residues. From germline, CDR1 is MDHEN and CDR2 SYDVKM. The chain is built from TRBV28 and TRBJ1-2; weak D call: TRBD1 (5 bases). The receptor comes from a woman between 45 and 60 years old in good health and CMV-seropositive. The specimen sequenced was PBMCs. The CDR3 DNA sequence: TGTGCCAGCAGTTTCGGCGGGGCGGAAAACTATGGCTACACCTTC. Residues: CASSFGGAENYGYTF.